In this sample, the clone carrying this T cell receptor (beta chain) turned up a few times. As yet, its antigen is unknown. Trimming removed 0 bases at V and 1 base at J, with 11 bases between. The germline V gene encodes CDR1 SGHRS and CDR2 YFSETQ. The length of the CDR3 is 15 residues. The data were obtained in a study of blood T cells in healthy people across ages. The wider study: Capture by template switching was about one barcoded beta molecule per two T cells.

The study recruited healthy Caucasian donors from Russia who were aged about 6 to 90. For the second PCR, which ran for roughly 7 to 11 cycles, a sample-barcoded 5' primer and a J-beta primer mix were used. Via MiXCR, TCRdb re-called the 5' RACE reads, giving one row per CDR3 protein. The repertoire holds roughly 1.4 million distinct CDR3 sequences, approximately 59% seen once, with roughly 7% in the top ten. Study-wide results and limits: Without sorted subsets, naive and antigen-experienced compartments could not be conclusively compared. Long-lived and aged donors differed, with more naive CD4+ cells and higher diversity in the long-lived.

V is TRBV5-1 and J is TRBJ2-7; D might be TRBD2 (5 bases). The sequence came from a man aged 18 to 35 in good health. Material: blood. The CDR3 spells CASSLGWGESYEQYF. As DNA, the CDR3 is TGCGCCAGCAGCTTGGGGTGGGGAGAGTCCTACGAGCAGTACTTC. The whole variable domain, remainder taken from reference TRBV5-1 and TRBJ2-7, is KAGVTQTPRYLIKTRGQQVTLSCSPISGHRSVSWYQQTPGQGLQFLFEYFSETQRNKGNFPGRFSGRQFSNSRSEMNVSTLELGDSALYLCASSLGWGESYEQYFGPGTRLTVT.